The 9 T cell receptor beta chains below all came from one sample that was sequenced in a study of human CD8 memory T cell subsets. Generation of TCR beta libraries used UMI-labeled 5' RACE. TCRdb reprocessed the 5' RACE reads and reports one entry per CDR3 protein, with no DNA. The sample totals fewer than 5,000 distinct CDR3 sequences. Specimen: CD8+ effector memory T cells (TEM) sorted from PBMCs. The subset is: effector memory CD8 T cells, CCR7- CD45RO+ CD95+. The receptor set was obtained from a human donor in good health.

V gene TRBV9 combines with J gene TRBJ2-7; TCRdb lists TRBD1, though no DNA is available to test this call. CDR1 SGDLS and CDR2 YYNGEE come from the germline V gene. This CDR3 comprises 12 residues. The chain's CDR3 is CASSVVGGEQYF.

The V and J genes are TRBV7-9 and TRBJ2-7. CDR3 length: 11 residues. Germline values: CDR1 SEHNR, CDR2 FQNEAQ (reference sequence). This chain's CDR3 is CASSLDYEQYF.

The chain carries TRBV5-4 and TRBJ2-3. Germline V gene data show CDR1 as SGHNT and CDR2 as YYREEE (reference sequence). This CDR3 is built from 12 residues. The CDR3 loop is CASSLDTDTQYF. Supplemented by reference TRBV5-4 and TRBJ2-3, the full variable domain reads ETGVTQSPTHLIKTRGQQVTLRCSSQSGHNTVSWYQQALGQGPQFIFQYYREEENGRGNFPPRFSGLQFPNYSSELNVNALELDDSALYLCASSLDTDTQYFGPGTRLTVL.

The chain joins TRBV27 to TRBJ2-1; TCRdb's D call, TRBD2, is unchecked because there is no DNA. CDR1 is MNHEY, CDR2 SMNVEV, per germline (reference sequence). The CDR3 length is 15 residues. This CDR3 reads CASSLYREGRNEQFF.

This chain uses TRBV20-1 with TRBJ2-5; TCRdb returns TRBD2, unconfirmable since there is no DNA. The germline gives CDR1 DFQATT, CDR2 SNEGSKA (reference sequence). This CDR3 region has 15 residues. CDR3 protein: CSARGIEGGMETQYF.

This chain joins TRBV27 and TRBJ2-7; absent DNA, TCRdb's TRBD1 call cannot be checked. Germline V gene data show CDR1 as MNHEY and CDR2 as SMNVEV (reference sequence). The CDR3 loop spans 16 amino acids. The chain's CDR3 is CASSLFPGNPPYEQYF.

V is TRBV24-1 and J is TRBJ2-7; TCRdb returns TRBD1, unconfirmable since there is no DNA. The CDR3 sequence is 14 residues long. Germline lookup yields CDR1 KGHDR and CDR2 SFDVKD. The CDR3: CATSDLGGTNEQYF.

This clonotype is classed as medium-sized by frequency. The chain couples TRBV6-4 to TRBJ1-1; TCRdb's D call of TRBD1 is untestable without DNA. Germline CDR1 and CDR2: MRHNA and SNTAGT. The CDR3 runs 14 residues. The CDR3 loop is CASSETGTSIEAFF.

The chain carries TRBV5-1 and TRBJ1-2; without DNA, the TCRdb call of TRBD1 cannot be checked. The length of the CDR3 is 16 residues. Germline V gives CDR1 SGHRS, CDR2 YFSETQ. The CDR3 spells CASSLGQGALPIGYTF.